These 20 T cell receptor beta chains originate from one sample sequenced in a study of blood T cells in healthy people across ages. A second PCR of 7 to 11 cycles used a sample-barcoded 5' primer and a J-beta primer mix. TCRdb processed the 5' RACE reads anew with MiXCR; each CDR3 protein has one entry. The data contain hundreds of thousands of distinct CDR3 sequences, around 42% of them singletons. Sequencing was carried out using blood. The receptors come from a man in his 60s in good health.

This clonotype has only one observation. The chain links TRBV29-1 to TRBJ2-3; 14 bases map to TRBD2. Germline CDR1 reads SQVTM; CDR2 reads ANQGSEA. CDR3 size: 19 residues. After removal of 6 bases from V and 2 bases from J, the junction contained 16 bases not matched to a gene. For the CDR3, the DNA is TGCAGCGTCTCAAGGACTAGCGGGGGGCCCTCCTATAACACAGATACGCAGTATTTT. Protein product: CSVSRTSGGPSYNTDTQYF.

This chain connects TRBV27 to TRBJ2-7; D ambiguous. This CDR3 has 14 amino acids. The V end was cut by 0 bases, the J end by 6 bases, with 12 bases between. Germline CDR1 and CDR2: MNHEY and SMNVEV (reference sequence). The CDR3 DNA follows: TGTGCCAGCAGTTTATCGTACATCCCCTTCGAGCAGTACTTC. It codes for CASSLSYIPFEQYF.

This clonotype appeared a few times. V and J are TRBV6-6 and TRBJ2-1; possible D gene TRBD1, 6 bases. The CDR3 covers 13 residues. Trimming took 5 bases from V and 5 from J, leaving 10 bases between them. CDR1 is MNHNY, CDR2 SVGAGI, per germline (reference sequence). CDR3 DNA: TGTGCCAGCAGTAAGGACAGTCACAATGAGCAGTTCTTC. It yields the protein CASSKDSHNEQFF.

V is TRBV5-1 and J is TRBJ2-7; 10 bases map to TRBD1. Germline trimming cut 1 base from V and 5 bases from J; bases unmatched to any gene: 9. Germline V gene data show CDR1 as SGHRS and CDR2 as YFSETQ. The CDR3 is 16 residues long. The CDR3 coding sequence is TGCGCCAGCAGCTTGTACGGGACAGGGGTCATGGACGAGCAGTACTTC. This translates into CASSLYGTGVMDEQYF.

This clonotype was detected only a few times. The gene calls are TRBV29-1 and TRBJ2-1; D might be TRBD1 (6 bases). There are 14 residues in the CDR3. Trimming took 4 bases from V and 6 from J, leaving 16 bases between them. Germline CDR1 SQVTM, CDR2 ANQGSEA. CDR3 in amino acids: CSVAEGQGPNEQFF. The CDR3, as DNA: TGCAGCGTTGCCGAGGGACAAGGGCCCAATGAGCAGTTCTTC.

The chain links TRBV7-9 to TRBJ2-5; 7 bases fit TRBD1. The V segment lost 2 bases and the J segment 3 bases; nucleotides outside the gene matches: 6. CDR1 is SEHNR and CDR2 is FQNEAQ in the germline V gene (reference sequence). CDR3 length: 15 residues. The CDR3 sequence is CASSLIRQGKETQYF. The CDR3 nucleotides read TGTGCCAGCAGCTTAATTCGACAGGGAAAAGAGACCCAGTACTTC.

The rearrangement joins TRBV7-2 to TRBJ2-5; the D gene is possibly TRBD2 (5 bases). Per the germline V gene, CDR1 is SGHTA and CDR2 is FQGNSA. The CDR3 loop spans 14 amino acids. The germline V and J ends were trimmed by 5 bases and 1 base, with 11 bases remaining between them. CDR3 coding DNA: TGTGCCAGCAGCCGGGTCGCGGGCCAAGAGACCCAGTACTTC. Translated, it gives CASSRVAGQETQYF.

The rearrangement links TRBV14 to TRBJ1-5; D unresolved. V dropped 1 base and J dropped 1 base, with 14 bases sitting between them. The CDR3 sequence is 17 residues long. In germline, CDR1 is SGHDN, CDR2 FVKESK. CDR3 sequence: CASSQGERIGSNQPQHF. CDR3 coding DNA: TGTGCCAGCAGCCAAGGGGAGCGGATAGGAAGCAATCAGCCCCAGCATTTT.

This chain uses TRBV6-2 or TRBV6-3 with TRBJ2-1; perhaps TRBD2 as D (7 bases). The CDR3 covers 16 residues. Germline V gene sequence: CDR1 MNHEY, CDR2 SVGEGT. Trimming took off 2 bases at V and 6 bases at J, with 17 bases between the two ends. CDR3 sequence reads: CASSYLGGARPNEQFF. The CDR3 nucleotides are TGTGCCAGCAGTTACCTTGGGGGGGCTAGACCCAATGAGCAGTTCTTC.

This clonotype turned up a few times. V usage is TRBV6-2 or TRBV6-3 and J usage is TRBJ1-5; 9 nucleotides align to TRBD1. The CDR3 length is 16 residues. Germline assignment: CDR1 MNHEY and CDR2 SVGEGT. Trimming cost V 7 bases and J 3 bases; bases outside gene matches: 10. CDR3 in amino acids: CASNLQGARDNQPQHF. The CDR3 DNA sequence: TGTGCCAGCAACTTACAGGGGGCGCGGGACAATCAGCCCCAGCATTTT.

The V call is TRBV25-1, the J call TRBJ2-3, with 7 bases fitting TRBD1. The CDR3 has 16 residues. Looked up from germline, CDR1 is MGHDK and CDR2 is SYGVNS. J gave up 2 bases and V 3 bases, and 8 bases lay outside the gene matches. The CDR3 DNA follows: TGTGCCAGCAGTGACACAGGGGTCCTGGCCACAGATACGCAGTATTTT. It translates to CASSDTGVLATDTQYF.

This clonotype was observed a few times. This chain joins TRBV21-1 and TRBJ2-7; the DNA was not used to check the table's D call, TRBD2. TRBV21-1 is assigned pseudogene status. CDR3 length: 18 residues. DNA of the CDR3: TGTGCCAGCAGCAAAGGGCCCCGACTAGCGGGGGAGGACTACGAGCAGTACTTC. It codes for CASSKGPRLAGEDYEQYF.

This rearrangement joins TRBV27 to TRBJ1-6; possible D gene TRBD1, 6 bases. This CDR3 has 16 amino acids. Per the germline V gene, CDR1 is MNHEY and CDR2 is SMNVEV (reference sequence). Trimming removed 0 bases at V and 6 bases at J, with 12 bases between. CDR3 residues: CASSLSTGHLNSPLHF. The CDR3 bases are TGTGCCAGCAGTTTATCGACGGGACACCTTAATTCACCCCTCCACTTT.

This sequence joins TRBV5-1 and TRBJ2-3; D gene uncertain. This CDR3 has 13 amino acids. CDR1 and CDR2 from the germline V gene are SGHRS and YFSETQ. Trimming pared 4 bases from V and 4 bases from J, leaving 10 bases between. In DNA, the CDR3 is TGCGCCAGCAGCCCGGAACGGGCAGATACGCAGTATTTT. Translation gives CASSPERADTQYF.

Only one count was recorded for this clonotype. CDR3 nucleotide sequence: TGTGCCAGCAGCTTAGTCGGGGCAATAAGCAATCAGCCCCAGCATTTT. Translated, it gives CASSLVGAISNQPQHF. The gene calls are TRBV7-8 and TRBJ1-5; a possible D gene is TRBD1 (5 bases). CDR3 length equals 16 residues. The V and J ends lost 1 base and 1 base respectively, with 11 bases between them. Germline assignment: CDR1 SGHVS and CDR2 FQNEAQ.

The V call is TRBV2, the J call TRBJ2-5; D perhaps matches TRBD1 (6 bases). V was pared by 4 bases and J by 11 bases, with 23 bases between. Looked up from germline, CDR1 is SNHLY and CDR2 is FYNNEI. The CDR3 has 15 residues. CDR3 in DNA: TGTGCCAGCAGTGGGGATAGGGGGAACAACAATGAGCAGTACTTC. It codes for CASSGDRGNNNEQYF.

Written as DNA, the CDR3 is TGCGCCAGCAGCCAAGAACCCGCCGGGGGCGGCTACACCTTC. Its protein is CASSQEPAGGGYTF. The genes are TRBV4-1 and TRBJ1-2; tentatively, D is TRBD1 (6 bases). The CDR3 spans 14 residues. V shed 0 bases and J shed 8 bases, with 13 bases lying between them. Germline V CDR1 and CDR2: MGHRA, YSYEKL.

With respect to this clonotype: At one of its ends the junction is not consistent with the germline gene, which may arise from a read error. The V and J genes are TRBV5-5 and TRBJ1-2; D not certain. Germline V gives CDR1 SGHKS, CDR2 YYEKEE (reference sequence). This CDR3 has 14 amino acids. The CDR3 coding sequence is TGTGTCAGCAGCTTGGATAGTTGGGACTATGGCTACACCTTC. Encoded protein: CVSSLDSWDYGYTF.

The chain uses TRBV11-3 and TRBJ1-6; the match to TRBD1 covers 7 bases. The CDR3 loop spans 17 amino acids. Looked up from germline, CDR1 is SGHNT and CDR2 is YENEEA. V gave up 1 base and J gave up 7 bases; unmatched junction bases: 10. The chain's CDR3 is CASSLAGLDRTNSPLHF. CDR3 in DNA: TGTGCCAGCAGCTTAGCCGGACTGGACAGGACAAATTCACCCCTCCACTTT.

This rearrangement joins TRBV12-5 to TRBJ2-1; unclear D gene. V shed 2 bases and J shed 7 bases, with 6 bases lying between them. CDR1 LGHNT and CDR2 FRNRAP come from the germline V gene. The CDR3 runs 12 residues. The CDR3 DNA sequence: TGTGCTAGTGGTTTGAGTCATAATGAGCAGTTCTTC. It codes for CASGLSHNEQFF.